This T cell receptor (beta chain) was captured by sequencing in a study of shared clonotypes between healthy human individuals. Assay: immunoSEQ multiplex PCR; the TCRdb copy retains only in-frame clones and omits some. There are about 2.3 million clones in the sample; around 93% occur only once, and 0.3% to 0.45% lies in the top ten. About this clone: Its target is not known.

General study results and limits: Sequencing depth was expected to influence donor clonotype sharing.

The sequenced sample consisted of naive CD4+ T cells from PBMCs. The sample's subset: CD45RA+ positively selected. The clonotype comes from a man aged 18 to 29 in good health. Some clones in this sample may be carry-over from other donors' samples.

CDR3 loop: CASSLGQGAVEKLFF. In nucleotides, the CDR3 is TGTGCCAGCAGCTTGGGTCAGGGGGCGGTTGAAAAACTGTTTTTT. This chain joins TRBV5-4 and TRBJ1-4; 8 bases match TRBD1. This CDR3 is 15 amino acids long. CDR1 is SGHNT and CDR2 is YYREEE in the germline V gene (reference sequence). J gave up 7 bases and V 0 bases, and 5 bases lay outside the gene matches.